These T cell receptor beta chains were read from a single sample in a study of cytomegalovirus exposure and HLA in healthy donors. Generated by immunoSEQ multiplex PCR, the TCRdb table keeps only in-frame clones and is missing some. Seen in this sample are more than 200,000 clones; the ten most common clones hold roughly 0.98%. The sequenced sample was PBMCs. The receptors originated from a woman aged 30 to 39 in good health and CMV-seropositive. Both conserved end residues are part of each CDR3. D genes are given only for firm matches.

cdr3_length j_call d_call v_call cdr3_aa cdr3_nt
16 TRBJ1-4 . TRBV6-5 CASSYIAGATNEKLFF TGTGCCAGCAGTTACATTGCGGGGGCAACTAATGAAAAACTGTTTTTT
15 TRBJ1-6 . TRBV7-2 CASSPDSPRPSALHF TGTGCCAGCAGCCCCGATTCCCCTAGACCCTCAGCCCTCCACTTT
14 TRBJ2-1 TRBD2 TRBV29-1 CSVRTSGIYNEQFF TGCAGCGTTAGGACTAGCGGGATCTACAATGAGCAGTTCTTC
15 TRBJ1-4 . TRBV5-1 CASSLFDNPNEKLFF TGCGCCAGCAGCTTGTTCGACAATCCTAATGAAAAACTGTTTTTT
12 TRBJ1-1 . TRBV19 CASSNFLAEAFF TGTGCCAGTAGTAATTTCCTAGCAGAAGCTTTCTTT
15 TRBJ2-6 . TRBV4-1 CASSQQGSGANVLTF TGCGCCAGCAGCCAACAGGGGTCTGGGGCCAACGTCCTGACTTTC
12 TRBJ2-7 . TRBV5-6 CASSLISYEQYF TGTGCCAGCAGCCTAATCTCCTACGAGCAGTACTTC
14 TRBJ1-1 . TRBV5-1 CASSLGSGMAEAFF TGCGCCAGCAGCCTCGGCTCAGGGATGGCTGAAGCTTTCTTT
15 TRBJ1-5 TRBD1 TRBV10-3 CAIRQQGAGDQPQHF TGTGCCATCAGACAACAGGGGGCTGGGGACCAGCCCCAGCATTTT
12 TRBJ1-2 TRBD1 TRBV27 CASRGQGGGYTF TGTGCCAGCAGGGGACAGGGTGGTGGCTACACCTTC
15 TRBJ2-5 TRBD2 TRBV14 CASSRLAGGRETQYF TGTGCCAGCAGCCGACTAGCGGGCGGTCGGGAGACCCAGTACTTC
20 TRBJ2-3 TRBD2 TRBV5-1 CASSVEGTSGPGGATDTQYF TGCGCCAGCAGCGTAGAGGGGACTAGCGGGCCCGGAGGGGCCACAGATACGCAGTATTTT
15 TRBJ2-7 TRBD2 TRBV10-2 CASRPTSGRAYEQYF TGCGCCAGCAGACCGACTAGCGGGAGGGCCTACGAGCAGTACTTC
12 TRBJ2-5 . TRBV2 CASPGVGETQYF TGTGCCAGCCCGGGAGTGGGGGAGACCCAGTACTTC
13 TRBJ2-3 . TRBV7-9 CASSLDSTDTQYF TGTGCCAGCAGCTTAGATTCGACAGATACGCAGTATTTT
15 TRBJ1-4 . TRBV6-1 CASRVQGVSSGKLFF TGTGCCAGCAGGGTACAGGGAGTCAGCAGCGGAAAACTGTTTTTT
15 TRBJ1-1 TRBD1 TRBV18 CASSGDRELFTEAFF TGTGCCAGCTCAGGGGACAGGGAATTGTTCACTGAAGCTTTCTTT
15 TRBJ1-1 . TRBV6-5 CASSYGAGQKTEAFF TGTGCCAGCAGTTACGGCGCAGGGCAAAAAACTGAAGCTTTCTTT
16 TRBJ2-2 . TRBV19 CASSTSGTTNTGELFF TGTGCCAGTAGTACCTCCGGGACAACGAACACCGGGGAGCTGTTTTTT
13 TRBJ1-2 TRBD1 TRBV5-8 CASSPGQGRSYTF TGTGCCAGCAGCCCTGGACAGGGGCGGAGCTACACCTTC
15 TRBJ1-1 TRBD1 TRBV5-1 CASSFPGQGSTEAFF TGCGCCAGCAGCTTCCCGGGACAGGGTTCCACTGAAGCTTTCTTT
15 TRBJ2-1 TRBD1 TRBV4-1 CASSREGQGGNEQFF TGCGCCAGCAGCCGAGAGGGACAGGGAGGCAATGAGCAGTTCTTC
17 TRBJ2-1 TRBD2 TRBV27 CASTKGGTSGLGNEQFF TGTGCCAGCACCAAAGGGGGGACTAGCGGACTCGGGAATGAGCAGTTCTTC
16 TRBJ2-7 . TRBV7-9 CASSLGAGSLGYEQYF TGTGCCAGCAGCTTAGGGGCGGGGAGCTTGGGATACGAGCAGTACTTC
15 TRBJ1-6 . TRBV6-1 CASSPWAPYNSPLHF TGTGCCAGCAGCCCCTGGGCTCCTTATAATTCACCCCTCCACTTT
11 TRBJ2-1 . TRBV11-2 CASRGAGEQFF TGTGCCAGCAGGGGGGCAGGGGAGCAGTTCTTC
15 TRBJ1-4 . TRBV7-7 CASSPQGGANEKLFF TGTGCCAGCAGCCCCCAGGGTGGGGCTAATGAAAAACTGTTTTTT